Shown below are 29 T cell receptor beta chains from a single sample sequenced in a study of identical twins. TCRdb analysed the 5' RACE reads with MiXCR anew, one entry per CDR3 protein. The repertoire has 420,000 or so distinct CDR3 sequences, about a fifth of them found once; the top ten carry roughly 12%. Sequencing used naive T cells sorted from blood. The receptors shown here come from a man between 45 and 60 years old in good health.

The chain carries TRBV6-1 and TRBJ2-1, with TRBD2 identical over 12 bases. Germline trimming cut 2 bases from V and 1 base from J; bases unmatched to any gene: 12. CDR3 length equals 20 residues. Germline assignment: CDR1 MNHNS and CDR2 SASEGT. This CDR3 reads CASSEKFGTSGLRSYNEQFF. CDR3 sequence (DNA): TGTGCCAGCAGTGAAAAGTTTGGGACTAGCGGGTTAAGGTCCTACAATGAGCAGTTCTTC.

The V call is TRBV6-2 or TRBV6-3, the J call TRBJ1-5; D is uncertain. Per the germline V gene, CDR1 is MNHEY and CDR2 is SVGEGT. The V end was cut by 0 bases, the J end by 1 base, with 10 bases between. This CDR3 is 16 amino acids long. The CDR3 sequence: CASSYSGVGSNQPQHF. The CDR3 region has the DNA TGTGCCAGCAGTTACTCTGGGGTCGGGAGCAATCAGCCCCAGCATTTT.

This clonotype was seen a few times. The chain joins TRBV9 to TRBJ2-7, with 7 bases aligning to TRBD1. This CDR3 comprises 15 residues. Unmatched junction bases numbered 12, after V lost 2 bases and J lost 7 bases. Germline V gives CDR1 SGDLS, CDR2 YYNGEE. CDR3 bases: TGTGCCAGCAGCGTTACAGGGGCCCCGAGGGGGGAGCAGTACTTC. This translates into CASSVTGAPRGEQYF.

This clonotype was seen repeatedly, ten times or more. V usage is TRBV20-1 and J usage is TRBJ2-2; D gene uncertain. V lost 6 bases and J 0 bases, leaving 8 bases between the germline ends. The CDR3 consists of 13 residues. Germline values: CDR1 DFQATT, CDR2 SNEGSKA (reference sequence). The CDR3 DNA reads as TGCAGTGCAAGCGTACCGAACACCGGGGAGCTGTTTTTT. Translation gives CSASVPNTGELFF.

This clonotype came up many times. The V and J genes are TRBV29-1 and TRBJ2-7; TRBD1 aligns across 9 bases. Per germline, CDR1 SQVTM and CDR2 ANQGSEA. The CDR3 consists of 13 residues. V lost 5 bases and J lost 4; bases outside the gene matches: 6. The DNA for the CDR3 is TGCAGCGTTCCGGGACAGGGAAGATACGAGCAGTACTTC. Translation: CSVPGQGRYEQYF.

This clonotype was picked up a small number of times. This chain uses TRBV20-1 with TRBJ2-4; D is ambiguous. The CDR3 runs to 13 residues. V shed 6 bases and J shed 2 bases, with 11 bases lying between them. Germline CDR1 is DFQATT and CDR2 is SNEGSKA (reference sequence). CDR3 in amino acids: CSASPTTKNIQYF. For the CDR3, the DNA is TGCAGTGCCAGTCCGACAACCAAAAACATTCAGTACTTC.

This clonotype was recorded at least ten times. The DNA for the CDR3 is TGTGCCAGCAGTACCCGGGGACTAGCGGGAGGATCCCCCTTATGGAATGAGCAGTTCTTC. Translation gives CASSTRGLAGGSPLWNEQFF. V usage is TRBV11-2 and J usage is TRBJ2-1, with 15 bases identical to TRBD2. The CDR3 consists of 20 residues. Unmatched junction bases numbered 19, after V lost 6 bases and J lost 7 bases. Germline V gene sequence: CDR1 SGHAT, CDR2 FQNNGV.

CDR3 nucleotides: TGCGCCAGCAGCTTAACACGACAGGCTAAGGCCCACACAGATACGCAGTATTTT. Translating it yields CASSLTRQAKAHTDTQYF. The chain recombines TRBV5-1 with TRBJ2-3; a weak D match, TRBD1 (6 bases). This CDR3 contains 18 residues. Trimming shortened V by 2 bases and J by 2 bases, and 21 bases separated the two germline ends. The germline V gene encodes CDR1 SGHRS and CDR2 YFSETQ.

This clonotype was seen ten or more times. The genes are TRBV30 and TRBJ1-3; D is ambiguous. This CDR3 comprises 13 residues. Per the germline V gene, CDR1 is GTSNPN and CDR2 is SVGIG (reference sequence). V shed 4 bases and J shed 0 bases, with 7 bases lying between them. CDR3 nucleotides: TGTGCCTGGATGTCGAGCTCTGGAAACACCATATATTTT. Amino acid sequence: CAWMSSSGNTIYF. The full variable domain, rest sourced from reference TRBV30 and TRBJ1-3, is SQTIHQWPATLVQPVGSPLSLECTVEGTSNPNLYWYRQAAGRGLQLLFYSVGIGQISSEVPQNLSASRPQDRQFILSSKKLLLSDSGFYLCAWMSSSGNTIYFGEGSWLTVV.

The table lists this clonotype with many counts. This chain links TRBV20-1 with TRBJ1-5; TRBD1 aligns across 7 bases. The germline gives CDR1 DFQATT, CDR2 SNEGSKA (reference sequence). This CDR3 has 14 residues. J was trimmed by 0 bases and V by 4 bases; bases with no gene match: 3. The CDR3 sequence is CSAMDRNSNQPQHF. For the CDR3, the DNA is TGCAGTGCTATGGACAGGAATAGCAATCAGCCCCAGCATTTT.

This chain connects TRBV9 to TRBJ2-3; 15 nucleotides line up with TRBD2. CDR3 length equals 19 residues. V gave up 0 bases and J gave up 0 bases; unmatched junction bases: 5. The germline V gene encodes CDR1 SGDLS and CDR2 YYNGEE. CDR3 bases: TGTGCCAGCAGCGTAGGGGGACTAGCGGGAGGTTTAAGCACAGATACGCAGTATTTT. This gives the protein CASSVGGLAGGLSTDTQYF.

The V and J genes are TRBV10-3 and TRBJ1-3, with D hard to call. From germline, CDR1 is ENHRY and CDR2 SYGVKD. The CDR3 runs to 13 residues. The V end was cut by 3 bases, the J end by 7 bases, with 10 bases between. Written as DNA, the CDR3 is TGTGCCATCAGTGAATCCCCGCGGAACACCATATATTTT. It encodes CAISESPRNTIYF.

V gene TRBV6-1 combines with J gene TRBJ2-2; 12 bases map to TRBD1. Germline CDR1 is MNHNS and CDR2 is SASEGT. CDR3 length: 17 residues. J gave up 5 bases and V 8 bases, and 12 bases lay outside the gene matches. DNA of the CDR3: TGTGCCAGCGCAACCCGGGACAGGGGGCGGTCTACCGGGGAGCTGTTTTTT. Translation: CASATRDRGRSTGELFF.

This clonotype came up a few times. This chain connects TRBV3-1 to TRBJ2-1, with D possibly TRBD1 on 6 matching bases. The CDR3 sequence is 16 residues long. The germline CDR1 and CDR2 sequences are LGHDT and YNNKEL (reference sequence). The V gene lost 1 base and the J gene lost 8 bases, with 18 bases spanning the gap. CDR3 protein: CASSQALQGFWDEQFF. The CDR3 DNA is TGTGCCAGCAGCCAAGCCCTACAGGGTTTTTGGGATGAGCAGTTCTTC.

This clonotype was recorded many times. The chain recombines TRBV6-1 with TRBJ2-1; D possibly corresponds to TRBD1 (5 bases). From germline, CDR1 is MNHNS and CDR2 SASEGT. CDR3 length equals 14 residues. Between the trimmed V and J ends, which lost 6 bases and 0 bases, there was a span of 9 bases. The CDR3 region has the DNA TGTGCCAGCAGACAGGAAAGCTCCTACAATGAGCAGTTCTTC. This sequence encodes CASRQESSYNEQFF.

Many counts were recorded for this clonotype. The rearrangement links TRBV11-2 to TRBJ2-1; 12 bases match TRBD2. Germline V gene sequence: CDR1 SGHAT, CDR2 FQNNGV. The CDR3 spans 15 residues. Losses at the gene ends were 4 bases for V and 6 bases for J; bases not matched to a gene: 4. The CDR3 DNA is TGTGCCAGCAGCTGGCAGACTAGCGGGAGCAATGAGCAGTTCTTC. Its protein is CASSWQTSGSNEQFF.

CDR3 sequence (DNA): TGTGCCAGCAGCTTAACCGACGCCGGGACGGATTTCTACGAGCAGTACTTC. Its protein is CASSLTDAGTDFYEQYF. The chain is built from TRBV7-8 and TRBJ2-7; D is possibly TRBD1 or TRBD2 (5 bases each). Looked up from germline, CDR1 is SGHVS and CDR2 is FQNEAQ. The CDR3 consists of 17 residues. V lost 2 bases to trimming and J lost 3 bases, with 20 bases between them.

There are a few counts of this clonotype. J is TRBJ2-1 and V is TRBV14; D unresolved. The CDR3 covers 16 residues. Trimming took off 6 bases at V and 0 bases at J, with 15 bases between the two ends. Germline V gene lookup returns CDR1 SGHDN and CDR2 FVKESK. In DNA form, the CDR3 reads TGTGCCAGCAGGCCCTCAGGTGGAAGCTCCTACAATGAGCAGTTCTTC. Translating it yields CASRPSGGSSYNEQFF.

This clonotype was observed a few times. The CDR3 bases are TGCAGCGTTGCAGGGGTAGGGGAGACCCAGTACTTC. Its translation: CSVAGVGETQYF. The chain recombines TRBV29-1 with TRBJ2-5; a weak D match, TRBD1 (6 bases). Germline CDR1 reads SQVTM; CDR2 reads ANQGSEA. The ends were cut back, 4 bases at V and 5 bases at J, with 11 bases in the middle. This CDR3 is built from 12 residues.

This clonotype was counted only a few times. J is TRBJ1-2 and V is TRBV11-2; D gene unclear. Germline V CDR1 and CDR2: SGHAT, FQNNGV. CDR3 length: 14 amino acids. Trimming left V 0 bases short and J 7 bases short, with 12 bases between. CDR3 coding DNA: TGTGCCAGCAGCTTAGAGGTCTCCCGGGGTGGCTACACCTTC. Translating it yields CASSLEVSRGGYTF.

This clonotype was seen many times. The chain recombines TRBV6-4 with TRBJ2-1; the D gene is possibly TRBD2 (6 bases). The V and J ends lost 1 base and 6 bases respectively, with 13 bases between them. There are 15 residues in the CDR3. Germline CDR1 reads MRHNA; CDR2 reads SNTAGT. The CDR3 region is CASSDWSGVRNEQFF. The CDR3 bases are TGTGCCAGCAGTGACTGGTCGGGAGTACGCAATGAGCAGTTCTTC.

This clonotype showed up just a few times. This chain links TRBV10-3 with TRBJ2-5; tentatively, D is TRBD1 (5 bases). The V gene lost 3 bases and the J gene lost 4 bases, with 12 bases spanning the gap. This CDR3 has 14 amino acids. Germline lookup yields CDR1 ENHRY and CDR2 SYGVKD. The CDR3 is CAISEVGPRETQYF. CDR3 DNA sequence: TGTGCCATCAGTGAAGTGGGGCCTCGAGAGACCCAGTACTTC.

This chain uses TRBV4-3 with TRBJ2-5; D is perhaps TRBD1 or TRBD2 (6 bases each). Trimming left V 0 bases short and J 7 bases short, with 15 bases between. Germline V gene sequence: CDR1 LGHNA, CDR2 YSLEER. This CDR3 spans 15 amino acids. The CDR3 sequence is CASSQDFGGIGTQYF. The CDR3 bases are TGCGCCAGCAGCCAAGATTTCGGGGGCATCGGGACCCAGTACTTC.

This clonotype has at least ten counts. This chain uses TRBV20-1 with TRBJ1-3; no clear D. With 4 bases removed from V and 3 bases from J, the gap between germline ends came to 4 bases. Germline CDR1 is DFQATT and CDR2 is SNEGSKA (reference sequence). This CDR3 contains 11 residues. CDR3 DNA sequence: TGCAGTGCTACCCTTGGAAACACCATATATTTT. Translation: CSATLGNTIYF.

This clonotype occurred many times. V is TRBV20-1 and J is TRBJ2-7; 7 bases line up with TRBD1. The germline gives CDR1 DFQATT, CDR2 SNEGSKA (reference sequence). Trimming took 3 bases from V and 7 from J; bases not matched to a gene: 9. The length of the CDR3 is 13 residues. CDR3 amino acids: CSARGGQVVEQYF. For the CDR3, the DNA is TGCAGTGCTAGGGGTGGACAGGTTGTTGAGCAGTACTTC.

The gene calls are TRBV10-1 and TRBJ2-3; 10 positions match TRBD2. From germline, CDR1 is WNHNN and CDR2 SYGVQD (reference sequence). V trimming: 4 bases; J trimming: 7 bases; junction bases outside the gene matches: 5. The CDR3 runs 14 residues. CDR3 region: CASSASGGLHTQYF. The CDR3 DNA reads TGCGCCAGCAGTGCTAGCGGGGGTTTACATACGCAGTATTTT.

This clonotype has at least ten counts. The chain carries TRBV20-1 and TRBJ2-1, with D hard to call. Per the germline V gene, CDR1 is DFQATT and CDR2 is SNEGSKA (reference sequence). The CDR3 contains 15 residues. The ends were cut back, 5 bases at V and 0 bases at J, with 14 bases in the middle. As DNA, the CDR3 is TGCAGTGCTGGCAGCCGGGCGGTCTCCTACAATGAGCAGTTCTTC. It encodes CSAGSRAVSYNEQFF.

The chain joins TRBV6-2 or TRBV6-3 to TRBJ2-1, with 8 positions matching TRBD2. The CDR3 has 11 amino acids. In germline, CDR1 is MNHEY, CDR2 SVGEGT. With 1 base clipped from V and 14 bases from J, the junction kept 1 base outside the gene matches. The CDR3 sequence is CASSYWREEFF. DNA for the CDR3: TGTGCCAGCAGTTACTGGCGGGAGGAGTTCTTC.

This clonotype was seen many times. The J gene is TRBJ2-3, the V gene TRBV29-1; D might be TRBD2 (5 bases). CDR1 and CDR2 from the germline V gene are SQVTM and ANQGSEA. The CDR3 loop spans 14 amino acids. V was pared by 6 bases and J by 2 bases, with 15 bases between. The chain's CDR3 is CSVPLGASTDTQYF. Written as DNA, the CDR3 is TGCAGCGTCCCCTTGGGAGCATCCACAGATACGCAGTATTTT.